This T cell receptor beta chain was retrieved from a study of OX40 agonist ivuxolimab in advanced cancers. The overall study: Administration of intravenous ivuxolimab to patients occurred every 2 weeks at 0.01 to 10 mg/kg. Participants averaged approximately 60 years of age (range 23 to 79) and were under 90% male. Study-wide results and caveats: A proportion of nonresponders additionally exhibited low normalized T-cell clonal expansion.

This clone was counted once. Its antigen is not known. V was clipped by 8 bases and J by 3 bases, with 10 bases between them. The CDR3 is 12 residues long. Germline CDR1 MNHEY, CDR2 SVGAGI. Measured with immunoSEQ multiplex PCR; TCRdb has only the in-frame clones, and not every one. The sample records under 80,000 clones, about 94% being singletons. The chain combines TRBV6-5 with TRBJ1-1; D is uncertain. The TCR comes from an adult with an advanced solid tumor such as melanoma, head and neck, liver or kidney cancer. Sample: CD4+ or CD8+ T cells sorted from blood, taken in a trial of the OX40 agonist ivuxolimab. DNA of the CDR3: TGTGCCAGCTCCGGACCCCACACTGAAGCTTTCTTT. This codes for CASSGPHTEAFF.